This TCR beta chain was profiled in a study of identical twins. Study results and limitations: Reduced insertions were recorded for abundant cord blood beta clonotypes, with no such pattern in memory repertoires.

There are many counts of this clonotype. What it recognizes is unknown. One entry per CDR3 protein, called by TCRdb with MiXCR from the 5' RACE reads. Here the sample spans about 280,000 distinct CDR3 sequences, about 8.1% being singletons. These same records also appear under a second study, on yellow fever vaccine responses in identical twins.

The source is a woman aged 18-30 years in good health. Sequencing input: memory (CD45RO+) T cells sorted from blood.

The CDR3: CATSDSPPRYNEQFF. The DNA for the CDR3 is TGTGCCACCAGTGATTCCCCCCCGAGGTACAATGAGCAGTTCTTC. The chain joins TRBV24-1 to TRBJ2-1, with no clear D. This CDR3 is 15 amino acids long. The germline CDR1 and CDR2 sequences are KGHDR and SFDVKD. V was pared by 2 bases and J by 4 bases, with 11 bases between.